Listed below are T cell receptor beta chains from one sample, sequenced in a study of blood T cell repertoires in COVID-19. The data were produced by immunoSEQ multiplex PCR, yet TCRdb's version contains in-frame clones alone and is incomplete. The data show about 300,000 clones, about nine tenths seen once. Sequencing was done on a sample of peripheral blood. The receptor set was obtained from a woman aged 45 to 65 with COVID-19, enrolled during active disease. Each CDR3 is given without its conserved first and last residue. Each record gives: J gene, V gene, clone size, CDR3 length, CDR3 protein. Size is omitted from some rows. Given values are once, few, many or a class for expanded clones.

J gene: TRBJ2-5; V gene: TRBV7-2; clone size: -; CDR3 length: 13; CDR3 protein: ASSLVPGGQETQY
J gene: TRBJ2-1; V gene: TRBV27; clone size: -; CDR3 length: 13; CDR3 protein: ASSAGALPLDEQF
J gene: TRBJ1-1; V gene: TRBV9; clone size: -; CDR3 length: 10; CDR3 protein: ASSGEDTEAF
J gene: TRBJ1-6; V gene: TRBV2; clone size: -; CDR3 length: 13; CDR3 protein: ASSEVPRVNSPLH
J gene: TRBJ1-1; V gene: TRBV11-2; clone size: -; CDR3 length: 9; CDR3 protein: ASSLAGAAF
J gene: TRBJ2-7; V gene: TRBV5-1; clone size: -; CDR3 length: 15; CDR3 protein: ASSLASSGSFKYEQY
J gene: TRBJ1-1; V gene: TRBV6-2/TRBV6-3; clone size: once; CDR3 length: 11; CDR3 protein: ASSYYAENEAF
J gene: TRBJ2-2; V gene: TRBV29-1; clone size: few; CDR3 length: 11; CDR3 protein: SVAGRNTGELF
J gene: TRBJ1-2; V gene: TRBV29-1; clone size: -; CDR3 length: 12; CDR3 protein: SVLTGGFNYGYT
J gene: TRBJ1-5; V gene: TRBV3-1/TRBV3-2; clone size: -; CDR3 length: 12; CDR3 protein: ASSSNHENQPQH
J gene: TRBJ1-4; V gene: TRBV19; clone size: -; CDR3 length: 12; CDR3 protein: ASSGGSTNEKLF
J gene: TRBJ1-4; V gene: TRBV29-1; clone size: -; CDR3 length: 9; CDR3 protein: SVGRDEKLF
J gene: TRBJ2-7; V gene: TRBV24-1; clone size: -; CDR3 length: 10; CDR3 protein: ATSDPGYEQY
J gene: TRBJ1-5; V gene: TRBV28; clone size: -; CDR3 length: 14; CDR3 protein: ASSPPPGHRNQPQH
J gene: TRBJ1-1; V gene: TRBV18; clone size: -; CDR3 length: 13; CDR3 protein: ASSPPGTENTEAF
J gene: TRBJ1-1; V gene: TRBV29-1; clone size: -; CDR3 length: 12; CDR3 protein: SVASGPPGTEAF
J gene: TRBJ2-2; V gene: TRBV5-1; clone size: -; CDR3 length: 14; CDR3 protein: ASDYGRSGYTGELF
J gene: TRBJ1-1; V gene: TRBV12-3/TRBV12-4; clone size: -; CDR3 length: 11; CDR3 protein: ASSLSRTGPAF
J gene: TRBJ2-3; V gene: TRBV5-1; clone size: -; CDR3 length: 13; CDR3 protein: ASSLATGFTDTQY
J gene: TRBJ2-1; V gene: TRBV5-1; clone size: -; CDR3 length: 14; CDR3 protein: ASSLLAENSYNEQF
J gene: TRBJ2-7; V gene: TRBV27; clone size: -; CDR3 length: 13; CDR3 protein: ATISADRGWNEQY
J gene: TRBJ1-1; V gene: TRBV18; clone size: -; CDR3 length: 14; CDR3 protein: ASSPSGGIEYTEAF
J gene: TRBJ1-1; V gene: TRBV24-1; clone size: -; CDR3 length: 9; CDR3 protein: ATRSSTEAF
J gene: TRBJ1-1; V gene: TRBV7-2; clone size: -; CDR3 length: 11; CDR3 protein: ASSTDRDTEAF
J gene: TRBJ1-1; V gene: TRBV11-2; clone size: -; CDR3 length: 12; CDR3 protein: ASSTQIMNTEAF